The 19 T cell receptor beta chains given below trace back to one sample, sequenced in a study of blood T cell repertoires in COVID-19. This table comes from immunoSEQ multiplex PCR, and its TCRdb copy is limited to in-frame clones, with some not included. This table holds tens of thousands of clones, about 87% found once. The sample comprised peripheral blood. Receptors were obtained from a woman aged 55-69 years with COVID-19, enrolled during active disease.

The chain couples TRBV10-3 to TRBJ2-3; 8 bases map to TRBD2. In germline, CDR1 is ENHRY, CDR2 SYGVKD. The junction had 9 bases not matched to a gene; V was cut back by 5 bases and J by 5 bases. The CDR3 spans 15 residues. The CDR3 nucleotides read TGTGCCATCAGTCAAAAAGCGGGAGCTCTAGATACGCAGTATTTT. This gives the protein CAISQKAGALDTQYF.

The genes are TRBV27 and TRBJ2-2; 8 nucleotides align to TRBD2. The CDR3 loop spans 16 amino acids. V dropped 5 bases and J dropped 6; count of bases not matched to a gene: 11. Germline CDR1 is MNHEY and CDR2 is SMNVEV (reference sequence). The CDR3 reads CASSAFFGTSAGELFF. The CDR3 region has the DNA TGTGCCAGCAGTGCCTTTTTTGGGACTAGTGCCGGGGAGCTGTTTTTT.

This CDR3 is CASSSKGQGNFYGYTF. As DNA, the CDR3 is TGTGCCAGCAGCTCTAAGGGACAGGGTAATTTTTATGGCTACACCTTC. This rearrangement joins TRBV11-3 to TRBJ1-2; 9 bases map to TRBD1. This CDR3 comprises 16 residues. After removal of 4 bases from V and 5 bases from J, the junction contained 11 bases not matched to a gene. The germline V gene has CDR1 SGHNT and CDR2 YENEEA.

The chain has TRBV6-6 and TRBJ1-4; 7 nucleotides line up with TRBD1. The germline gives CDR1 MNHNY, CDR2 SVGAGI (reference sequence). Trimming at V came to 6 bases and at J to 11 bases, leaving 6 bases not matched to a gene. The CDR3 extends over 12 amino acids. The CDR3 bases are TGTGCCAGCAGACGACGGACAGGCAAACTGTTTTTT. As protein: CASRRRTGKLFF.

The V and J genes are TRBV6-5 and TRBJ2-5; D possibly corresponds to TRBD2 (6 bases). The V and J ends lost 10 bases and 2 bases respectively, with 20 bases between them. Germline-derived CDR1 and CDR2 are MNHEY and SVGAGI. The CDR3 is 15 amino acids. The CDR3 region is CAIARSGLLQETQYF. The CDR3 coding sequence is TGTGCCATCGCCCGCTCGGGACTCTTGCAAGAGACCCAGTACTTC.

The chain couples TRBV11-3 to TRBJ1-6; 8 bases fit TRBD1. The CDR3 sequence is 14 residues long. The J segment lost 10 bases and the V segment lost 5 bases, leaving 7 bases of the junction unmatched. The germline CDR1 and CDR2 sequences are SGHNT and YENEEA. CDR3 in amino acids: CASSRTGQRSPLHF. The CDR3 DNA follows: TGTGCCAGCAGCCGGACAGGGCAACGATCACCCCTCCACTTT.

The V call is TRBV5-1, the J call TRBJ2-3, with 8 bases matching TRBD1. With V trimmed by 3 bases and J by 6 bases, 6 bases remained unmatched. CDR3 length equals 14 residues. The germline V gene encodes CDR1 SGHRS and CDR2 YFSETQ. In DNA, the CDR3 is TGCGCCAGCAGCTCGCGCAGGGGGCCGGATACGCAGTATTTT. This codes for CASSSRRGPDTQYF.

V and J are TRBV19 and TRBJ2-1; 8 bases map to TRBD1. Germline V CDR1 and CDR2: LNHDA, SQIVND (reference sequence). V trimming: 9 bases; J trimming: 4 bases; junction bases outside the gene matches: 11. The CDR3 is 15 residues long. The CDR3 loop reads CASTRAGGLYNEQFF. CDR3 bases: TGTGCCAGCACGCGAGCAGGGGGCCTGTACAATGAGCAGTTCTTC.

The V call is TRBV10-3, the J call TRBJ2-7; TRBD1 might be the D (6 bases). Germline V gives CDR1 ENHRY, CDR2 SYGVKD. The CDR3 is made up of 15 amino acids. The ends were cut back, 6 bases at V and 1 base at J, with 16 bases in the middle. The CDR3 loop reads CAIRQGTKESYEQYF. The CDR3 DNA reads as TGTGCCATCAGACAGGGAACGAAGGAATCCTACGAGCAGTACTTC.

The chain couples TRBV11-2 to TRBJ1-1; 7 bases line up with TRBD1. V was pared by 1 base and J by 7 bases, with 6 bases of the junction left unmatched. Per the germline V gene, CDR1 is SGHAT and CDR2 is FQNNGV. This CDR3 contains 14 residues. The CDR3 DNA reads as TGTGCCAGCAGCTTAGCCCAGACAGGGCTTGAAGCTTTCTTT. Translation gives CASSLAQTGLEAFF. Together with reference TRBV11-2 and TRBJ1-1, the CDR3 gives the full variable domain: EAGVAQSPRYKIIEKRQSVAFWCNPISGHATLYWYQQILGQGPKLLIQFQNNGVVDDSQLPKDRFSAERLKGVDSTLKIQPAKLEDSAVYLCASSLAQTGLEAFFGQGTRLTVV.

The chain combines TRBV6-4 with TRBJ1-1; D is unresolved. This CDR3 spans 13 amino acids. The germline CDR1 and CDR2 sequences are MRHNA and SNTAGT. V was cut by 5 bases and J by 1 base, with 8 bases left in between. For the CDR3, the DNA is TGTGCCAGCAGTACCGGTGGGAACACTGAAGCTTTCTTT. This translates into CASSTGGNTEAFF.

The chain joins TRBV30 to TRBJ1-5; D gene unclear. CDR3 size: 16 residues. Germline V lookup: CDR1 GTSNPN, CDR2 SVGIG (reference sequence). With 2 bases removed from V and 0 bases from J, the gap between germline ends came to 14 bases. The CDR3 reads CAWSKDSTYSNQPQHF. The DNA for the CDR3 is TGTGCCTGGAGTAAGGATAGCACCTATAGCAATCAGCCCCAGCATTTT.

The chain combines TRBV4-1 with TRBJ2-5; 9 bases fit TRBD2. CDR3 length: 19 amino acids. Losses at the gene ends were 0 bases for V and 4 bases for J; bases not matched to a gene: 15. Germline CDR1 reads MGHRA; CDR2 reads YSYEKL. The CDR3 here is CASSQDLGSGRSLGETQYF. CDR3 sequence (DNA): TGCGCCAGCAGCCAAGATCTCGGGAGCGGGAGGTCCCTAGGAGAGACCCAGTACTTC.

The gene calls are TRBV9 and TRBJ2-5, with TRBD1 identical over 7 bases. Germline V gene data show CDR1 as SGDLS and CDR2 as YYNGEE. Trimming at V came to 4 bases and at J to 7 bases, leaving 13 bases not matched to a gene. CDR3 length equals 15 residues. The DNA for the CDR3 is TGTGCCAGCAGCCCCGGGACAGAGTTCCGTGGGACCCAGTACTTC. As protein: CASSPGTEFRGTQYF.

V gene TRBV5-1 combines with J gene TRBJ2-7, with D unresolved. This CDR3 is 13 amino acids long. Trimming shortened V by 0 bases and J by 0 bases, and 4 bases separated the two germline ends. Germline-derived CDR1 and CDR2 are SGHRS and YFSETQ. This CDR3 is CASSLGSSYEQYF. CDR3 in DNA: TGCGCCAGCAGCTTGGGCAGCTCCTACGAGCAGTACTTC.

The V call is TRBV4-1, the J call TRBJ1-5; tentative D call: TRBD1 (6 bases). CDR3 size: 14 residues. Germline-derived CDR1 and CDR2 are MGHRA and YSYEKL. With 2 bases removed from V and 6 bases from J, the gap between germline ends came to 11 bases. CDR3 in DNA: TGCGCCAGCAGCCAACCCATAGGGGGTCAGCCCCAGCATTTT. Its protein is CASSQPIGGQPQHF.

The chain has TRBV28 and TRBJ1-6; weak D call: TRBD1 (6 bases). The CDR3 runs 14 residues. Germline lookup yields CDR1 MDHEN and CDR2 SYDVKM. Trimming pared 5 bases from V and 7 bases from J, leaving 12 bases between. DNA of the CDR3: TGTGCCAGCAGTCCAAGGGGGGGAAATTCACCCCTCCACTTT. Translating gives CASSPRGGNSPLHF.

This clone was seen a single time. The chain carries TRBV6-6 and TRBJ1-2; weak D call: TRBD1 (6 bases). This CDR3 has 18 amino acids. Trimming removed 6 bases from V and 6 bases from J, with 29 bases in between. Germline V gives CDR1 MNHNY, CDR2 SVGAGI (reference sequence). This chain's CDR3 is CASSRATVQGVGSHGYTF. The CDR3 DNA follows: TGTGCCAGCAGCCGAGCGACCGTACAGGGAGTTGGGTCCCATGGCTACACCTTC.

The chain joins TRBV14 to TRBJ2-3, with 7 bases that match TRBD2. From germline, CDR1 is SGHDN and CDR2 FVKESK. This CDR3 has 16 amino acids. The ends lost 2 bases at V and 4 bases at J; junction bases unmatched: 9. DNA for the CDR3: TGTGCCAGCAGCCAAAGGGCGGGAGTTTTTGCAGATACGCAGTATTTT. Amino acids: CASSQRAGVFADTQYF.